This TCR beta chain was retrieved from a study of blood T cell repertoires in COVID-19 (TCRdb year 2020). Concerning the study at large: Collaborator samples came from the United States, Italy and Spain and covered acute and convalescent phases of COVID-19. The material from the prospective study consisted of cDNA or gDNA derived from T cells, B-cell-depleted T cells, or PBMCs. Subjects who had been exposed to COVID-19, were actively infected with it, or had recovered from it provided the deeply sampled blood TCRbeta repertoires that made up the dataset. A freely available public database, intended as a resource for researchers studying the immune response to SARS-CoV-2, is where the repertoires were released. The samples were drawn from the first 160 participants of the ongoing ImmuneRACE study and from 950 to 1,500 subjects provided by 6 global collaborators. Sample metadata almost always included a de-identified subject ID, COVID-19 status, age in years and sex. Where available, HLA class I and class II types were taken from metadata supplied by the sample provider and were not determined by assay-based typing. Beyond this particular receptor, the publication reports: The quantity of clinical and demographic metadata differed by source and by participant and was supplied without curation.

This clone was counted between two and nine times. Its specific antigen is unknown. No base qualities exist here, and no much larger clone lies one base off it. The CDR3 runs 14 residues from the cysteine to the phenylalanine. Only CDR3 DNA remains: 42 bases, in frame from the first base. The germline V gene provides CDR1 MNHEY and CDR2 SVGAGI. V gives up 0 bases and J gives up 3 bases, and the segment between their germline ends measures 9 bases. One collaborating source in Seattle enrolled patients while the patients were actively infected and followed the patients over time throughout the course of disease. Collaborating institutions collected whole blood in K2EDTA tubes following their own protocols. For TCRbeta analysis, collaborators shipped samples as frozen whole blood, isolated PBMCs, or DNA extracted from either of those sample types. The immunoSEQ Assay, a bias-controlled multiplex PCR, was used to amplify TCRbeta CDR3 regions from genomic DNA. On the authors' methods: Nucleated cell counts per sample were estimated from amplification of reference gene primers within the assay. Sequence reads were collapsed and filtered to measure the absolute abundance of every unique TCRbeta CDR3 rearrangement. Productive Simpson clonality was computed per sample as the square root of Simpson's diversity index over productive rearrangements. The source is immuneACCESS, and TCRdb retained only in-frame sequences with V and J called. Part of the clones is not carried over; for the studies checked, unresolved V genes explain less than half of this, and the remainder is unexplained. Clone size and the V and J calls come from that table; the DNA yielded D and trimming. A total of roughly 250,000 clones appear in this sample, 92% of them only once. The top ten clones comprise 0.83% of the sample.

The clonotype was recovered from a man aged 25-45 years with COVID-19, enrolled during active disease. The material sequenced was peripheral blood. Rearrangement joined TRBV6-5 to TRBJ2-7; the D segment cannot be called with confidence. The encoded CDR3 is CASSYSSGNYEQYF. The DNA sequence is as follows: TGTGCCAGCAGTTACTCGTCAGGCAACTACGAGCAGTACTTC.